A selection of T cell receptor beta chains follows, all from one sample in a study of T cells of healthy individuals. TCRdb re-called the 5' RACE reads through MiXCR, storing one row per CDR3 protein. This sample has just over 40,000 distinct CDR3 sequences; 3.5% to 5.5% occur once, and the top ten carry 7% to 10%. All receptors derive from a human donor in good health. CDR3s include the opening cysteine and the closing phenylalanine or tryptophan. Fields, in order: D gene, J gene, clone size, V gene, CDR3 protein, CDR3 DNA. A D gene is named only where the DNA matches it firmly. Clone size is stated in some rows and not others, as once, few, many or a class when expanded.

D gene: NA; J gene: TRBJ2-5; clone size: many; V gene: TRBV3-1; CDR3 protein: CASSQGVVIGETQYF; CDR3 DNA: TGTGCCAGCAGCCAGGGAGTCGTCATCGGAGAGACCCAGTACTTC
D gene: TRBD1; J gene: TRBJ2-5; clone size: many; V gene: TRBV2; CDR3 protein: CASSPFAGQGAGGETQYF; CDR3 DNA: TGTGCCAGCTCACCTTTCGCCGGACAGGGGGCCGGGGGAGAGACCCAGTACTTC
D gene: NA; J gene: TRBJ1-1; clone size: many; V gene: TRBV18; CDR3 protein: CASSLRGDTEAFF; CDR3 DNA: TGTGCCAGCTCACTCAGGGGAGACACTGAAGCTTTCTTT
D gene: NA; J gene: TRBJ1-2; clone size: many; V gene: TRBV29-1; CDR3 protein: CSVEGSGGGYTF; CDR3 DNA: TGCAGCGTGGAAGGATCAGGTGGGGGCTACACCTTC
D gene: NA; J gene: TRBJ2-5; clone size: many; V gene: TRBV21-1; CDR3 protein: CASSSWTSGGLFQETQYF; CDR3 DNA: TGTGCCAGCAGCTCCTGGACTAGCGGGGGGCTATTCCAAGAGACCCAGTACTTC
D gene: TRBD2; J gene: TRBJ2-3; clone size: many; V gene: TRBV20-1; CDR3 protein: CSAGAREAGTDTQYF; CDR3 DNA: TGCAGTGCTGGGGCTCGGGAGGCCGGCACAGATACGCAGTATTTT
D gene: TRBD2; J gene: TRBJ2-2; clone size: many; V gene: TRBV20-1; CDR3 protein: CSARRGRSGTGELFF; CDR3 DNA: TGCAGTGCTAGGCGCGGGAGGTCGGGGACCGGGGAGCTGTTTTTT
D gene: NA; J gene: TRBJ2-1; clone size: few; V gene: TRBV15; CDR3 protein: CATSGQGSYNEQFF; CDR3 DNA: TGTGCCACCTCTGGCCAGGGGAGTTACAATGAGCAGTTCTTC
D gene: TRBD2; J gene: TRBJ2-1; clone size: many; V gene: TRBV3-1; CDR3 protein: CASSRLTSGGPGNEQFF; CDR3 DNA: TGTGCCAGCAGCCGCTTAACTAGCGGGGGGCCTGGCAATGAGCAGTTCTTC
D gene: NA; J gene: TRBJ1-5; clone size: few; V gene: TRBV12-3/TRBV12-4; CDR3 protein: CASSRGRGGNQPQHF; CDR3 DNA: TGTGCCAGCAGCCGTGGCAGGGGTGGGAATCAGCCCCAGCATTTT
D gene: TRBD2; J gene: TRBJ2-7; clone size: many; V gene: TRBV7-2; CDR3 protein: CASSLGGLAAMGEQYF; CDR3 DNA: TGTGCCAGCAGCTTAGGGGGACTAGCGGCTATGGGCGAGCAGTACTTC
D gene: NA; J gene: TRBJ2-5; clone size: many; V gene: TRBV7-8; CDR3 protein: CASSFSQGLGETQYF; CDR3 DNA: TGTGCCAGCAGCTTCAGTCAGGGTTTGGGGGAGACCCAGTACTTC
D gene: TRBD1; J gene: TRBJ2-5; clone size: few; V gene: TRBV14; CDR3 protein: CASRQGARETQYF; CDR3 DNA: TGTGCCAGCAGGCAGGGGGCACGGGAGACCCAGTACTTC
D gene: NA; J gene: TRBJ2-1; clone size: many; V gene: TRBV12-3/TRBV12-4; CDR3 protein: CASSPVNPAHNEQFF; CDR3 DNA: TGTGCCAGCAGTCCAGTTAATCCGGCCCACAATGAGCAGTTCTTC
D gene: TRBD1; J gene: TRBJ1-5; clone size: many; V gene: TRBV7-9; CDR3 protein: CASSRLGQGSQPQHF; CDR3 DNA: TGTGCCAGCAGCCGCCTGGGACAGGGATCTCAGCCCCAGCATTTT
D gene: TRBD2; J gene: TRBJ2-2; clone size: many; V gene: TRBV6-2/TRBV6-3; CDR3 protein: CASKIIAGAPPQNTGELFF; CDR3 DNA: TGTGCCAGCAAAATTATAGCGGGAGCGCCCCCGCAGAACACCGGGGAGCTGTTTTTT
D gene: TRBD2; J gene: TRBJ2-1; clone size: NA; V gene: TRBV2; CDR3 protein: CASSEDGLASNEQFF; CDR3 DNA: TGTGCCAGCAGTGAAGATGGACTAGCCTCCAATGAGCAGTTCTTC
D gene: NA; J gene: TRBJ2-2; clone size: many; V gene: TRBV20-1; CDR3 protein: CSASPWAGSGELFF; CDR3 DNA: TGCAGTGCTAGCCCATGGGCAGGGTCCGGGGAGCTGTTTTTT
D gene: NA; J gene: TRBJ1-4; clone size: many; V gene: TRBV6-5; CDR3 protein: CASSYSILWVREKLFF; CDR3 DNA: TGTGCCAGCAGTTACTCGATACTCTGGGTACGCGAAAAACTGTTTTTT
D gene: TRBD1; J gene: TRBJ2-1; clone size: many; V gene: TRBV12-3/TRBV12-4; CDR3 protein: CASSPGTGYNEQFF; CDR3 DNA: TGTGCCAGCAGTCCCGGGACAGGGTACAATGAGCAGTTCTTC
D gene: NA; J gene: TRBJ2-5; clone size: few; V gene: TRBV28; CDR3 protein: CASSLRDFRRPRGALQETQYF; CDR3 DNA: TGTGCCAGCAGTCTAAGGGACTTTAGGCGACCAAGGGGTGCGCTCCAAGAGACCCAGTACTTC
D gene: TRBD1; J gene: TRBJ2-7; clone size: NA; V gene: TRBV6-5; CDR3 protein: CASSYGTGGEFEQYF; CDR3 DNA: TGTGCCAGCAGTTATGGGACAGGGGGAGAATTCGAGCAGTACTTC
D gene: NA; J gene: TRBJ1-5; clone size: few; V gene: TRBV18; CDR3 protein: CASSPSGSYLGNQPQHF; CDR3 DNA: TGTGCCAGCTCACCATCGGGGTCATACCTCGGAAATCAGCCCCAGCATTTT
D gene: NA; J gene: TRBJ2-1; clone size: NA; V gene: TRBV12-3/TRBV12-4; CDR3 protein: CASSLSDEQFF; CDR3 DNA: TGTGCCAGCAGTCTCAGCGATGAGCAGTTCTTC
D gene: NA; J gene: TRBJ2-1; clone size: many; V gene: TRBV20-1; CDR3 protein: CSARDAASLYNEQFF; CDR3 DNA: TGCAGTGCTAGAGATGCGGCTTCCCTTTACAATGAGCAGTTCTTC
D gene: NA; J gene: TRBJ1-1; clone size: many; V gene: TRBV7-9; CDR3 protein: CASSGGYANTEAFF; CDR3 DNA: TGTGCCAGCAGCGGGGGGTACGCGAACACTGAAGCTTTCTTT
D gene: NA; J gene: TRBJ1-5; clone size: many; V gene: TRBV6-1; CDR3 protein: CASSETGANNQPQHF; CDR3 DNA: TGTGCCAGCAGTGAAACCGGGGCGAACAATCAGCCCCAGCATTTT
D gene: TRBD1; J gene: TRBJ2-3; clone size: many; V gene: TRBV7-9; CDR3 protein: CASSSKGTVTDTQYF; CDR3 DNA: TGTGCCAGCAGCTCAAAGGGGACAGTTACAGATACGCAGTATTTT
D gene: NA; J gene: TRBJ1-6; clone size: few; V gene: TRBV6-5; CDR3 protein: CASSYSGHTTSLASATLHF; CDR3 DNA: TGTGCCAGCAGTTACTCCGGACATACGACCTCTTTAGCCTCCGCCACCCTCCACTTT
D gene: TRBD1; J gene: TRBJ1-1; clone size: many; V gene: TRBV6-2/TRBV6-3; CDR3 protein: CASRQGQIFEAFF; CDR3 DNA: TGTGCCAGCAGACAGGGGCAGATCTTTGAAGCTTTCTTT
D gene: NA; J gene: TRBJ1-5; clone size: many; V gene: TRBV5-8; CDR3 protein: CASSLGSGDSNQPQHF; CDR3 DNA: TGTGCCAGCAGCTTGGGATCAGGGGATAGCAATCAGCCCCAGCATTTT
D gene: NA; J gene: TRBJ2-2; clone size: many; V gene: TRBV7-3; CDR3 protein: CASSLRADTYTGELFF; CDR3 DNA: TGTGCCAGCAGCCTTAGAGCGGACACGTACACCGGGGAGCTGTTTTTT
D gene: NA; J gene: TRBJ2-7; clone size: many; V gene: TRBV30; CDR3 protein: CACGTYEQYF; CDR3 DNA: TGTGCCTGTGGGACCTACGAGCAGTACTTC
D gene: TRBD1; J gene: TRBJ1-4; clone size: many; V gene: TRBV9; CDR3 protein: CASNRGGRANEKLFF; CDR3 DNA: TGTGCCAGCAACAGGGGGGGCAGGGCGAATGAAAAACTGTTTTTT
D gene: TRBD2; J gene: TRBJ2-2; clone size: NA; V gene: TRBV12-3/TRBV12-4; CDR3 protein: CASSRTSGSGELFF; CDR3 DNA: TGTGCCAGCAGCCGGACTAGCGGGTCCGGGGAGCTGTTTTTT
D gene: NA; J gene: TRBJ1-6; clone size: few; V gene: TRBV12-3/TRBV12-4; CDR3 protein: CASSLIIGPLHF; CDR3 DNA: TGTGCCAGCAGTTTAATTATAGGGCCCCTCCACTTT
D gene: NA; J gene: TRBJ2-1; clone size: NA; V gene: TRBV14; CDR3 protein: CASSQDRGRFNEQFF; CDR3 DNA: TGTGCCAGCAGCCAAGATCGGGGGCGATTCAATGAGCAGTTCTTC
D gene: TRBD2; J gene: TRBJ2-1; clone size: many; V gene: TRBV2; CDR3 protein: CASSGTSGESYNEQFF; CDR3 DNA: TGTGCCAGCAGTGGGACTAGCGGGGAGTCCTACAATGAGCAGTTCTTC
D gene: NA; J gene: TRBJ2-7; clone size: many; V gene: TRBV6-5; CDR3 protein: CASSFRDSAGYEQYF; CDR3 DNA: TGTGCCAGCAGTTTTCGGGACAGCGCGGGATACGAGCAGTACTTC
D gene: TRBD2; J gene: TRBJ2-2; clone size: many; V gene: TRBV28; CDR3 protein: CASSTGGPDTGELFF; CDR3 DNA: TGTGCCAGCAGTACGGGGGGGCCGGACACCGGGGAGCTGTTTTTT
D gene: NA; J gene: TRBJ1-1; clone size: many; V gene: TRBV30; CDR3 protein: CAWSVEGLNTEAFF; CDR3 DNA: TGTGCCTGGAGTGTGGAGGGGCTGAACACTGAAGCTTTCTTT
D gene: TRBD1; J gene: TRBJ1-4; clone size: many; V gene: TRBV7-2; CDR3 protein: CASSGRTGRNEKLFF; CDR3 DNA: TGTGCCAGCAGCGGACGGACAGGGCGAAATGAAAAACTGTTTTTT
D gene: NA; J gene: TRBJ2-6; clone size: many; V gene: TRBV11-1; CDR3 protein: CASSSGDSISGANVLTF; CDR3 DNA: TGTGCCAGCAGCTCGGGGGACTCGATCTCTGGGGCCAACGTCCTGACTTTC
D gene: TRBD1; J gene: TRBJ2-4; clone size: many; V gene: TRBV7-9; CDR3 protein: CASSFSTGRNIQYF; CDR3 DNA: TGTGCCAGCAGCTTCTCGACAGGGAGAAACATTCAGTACTTC
D gene: NA; J gene: TRBJ2-3; clone size: many; V gene: TRBV20-1; CDR3 protein: CSARDLLRAGTDTQYF; CDR3 DNA: TGCAGTGCTAGAGATCTCTTGAGGGCCGGCACAGATACGCAGTATTTT
D gene: NA; J gene: TRBJ2-1; clone size: few; V gene: TRBV20-1; CDR3 protein: CSAIRGNEQFF; CDR3 DNA: TGCAGTGCAATCAGGGGAAATGAGCAGTTCTTC
D gene: NA; J gene: TRBJ1-5; clone size: many; V gene: TRBV20-1; CDR3 protein: CSARERSNQPQHF; CDR3 DNA: TGCAGTGCTAGAGAGCGGAGCAATCAGCCCCAGCATTTT
D gene: TRBD2; J gene: TRBJ2-1; clone size: many; V gene: TRBV11-2; CDR3 protein: CASSFLGPGTSGAEQFF; CDR3 DNA: TGTGCCAGCAGCTTCTTAGGCCCAGGGACTAGCGGGGCTGAGCAGTTCTTC
D gene: TRBD1; J gene: TRBJ1-5; clone size: few; V gene: TRBV18; CDR3 protein: CASSPPPGTGRQPQHF; CDR3 DNA: TGTGCCAGCTCACCACCCCCCGGGACAGGAAGACAGCCCCAGCATTTT
D gene: NA; J gene: TRBJ2-5; clone size: many; V gene: TRBV19; CDR3 protein: CASSIFHDSQETQYF; CDR3 DNA: TGTGCCAGTAGTATTTTCCACGACAGTCAAGAGACCCAGTACTTC
D gene: NA; J gene: TRBJ1-2; clone size: many; V gene: TRBV7-8; CDR3 protein: CASKPGGGYGYTF; CDR3 DNA: TGTGCCAGCAAGCCGGGGGGCGGCTATGGCTACACCTTC
D gene: TRBD1; J gene: TRBJ1-5; clone size: many; V gene: TRBV20-1; CDR3 protein: CSASSLTGKHF; CDR3 DNA: TGCAGTGCTTCCTCGTTGACAGGGAAGCATTTT
D gene: NA; J gene: TRBJ2-7; clone size: many; V gene: TRBV12-3/TRBV12-4; CDR3 protein: CASSFTTTYEQYF; CDR3 DNA: TGTGCCAGCAGTTTCACGACAACCTACGAGCAGTACTTC
D gene: NA; J gene: TRBJ2-1; clone size: NA; V gene: TRBV20-1; CDR3 protein: CSAPHPLSSYNEQFF; CDR3 DNA: TGCAGTGCTCCTCACCCACTAAGCTCCTACAATGAGCAGTTCTTC
D gene: NA; J gene: TRBJ2-2; clone size: few; V gene: TRBV7-6; CDR3 protein: CASSLSPLREATFLFF; CDR3 DNA: TGTGCCAGCAGCTTATCCCCCCTAAGGGAGGCTACCTTTCTGTTTTTT
D gene: NA; J gene: TRBJ2-7; clone size: many; V gene: TRBV4-1; CDR3 protein: CASSPIQGYEQYF; CDR3 DNA: TGCGCCAGCAGCCCGATACAGGGTTACGAGCAGTACTTC